This T cell receptor beta chain was identified during a study of blood T cell repertoires in COVID-19 (dated by TCRdb to 2019 to 2021). The study in broad terms: Collaborator samples came from the United States, Italy and Spain and covered acute and convalescent phases of COVID-19. Where available, HLA class I and class II types were obtained from metadata supplied by the sample provider rather than from assay-based typing. Subjects who had been exposed to COVID-19, were actively infected with it, or had recovered from it provided the deeply sampled blood TCRbeta repertoires that made up the dataset. The repertoires were released in a freely available public database intended as a resource for research on the immune response to SARS-CoV-2. The samples were drawn from two sources: the first 160 participants of the ongoing ImmuneRACE study, and fewer than 1,500 subjects contributed by 6 global collaborators. The material from the prospective study consisted of cDNA or gDNA derived from T cells, B-cell-depleted T cells, or PBMCs. The sample metadata nearly always contained a de-identified subject ID, COVID-19 status, age in years and sex. Paper-wide results and their limitations: The quantity of clinical and demographic metadata differed by source and by participant and was supplied without curation.

The immunoSEQ Assay, a bias-controlled multiplex PCR, was used to amplify TCRbeta CDR3 regions from genomic DNA. The original pipeline was this. The number of nucleated cells in each sample was estimated from the amplification of reference gene primers within the assay. To quantify the absolute abundance of each unique TCRbeta CDR3 rearrangement, sequence reads were collapsed and filtered. Productive Simpson clonality was computed per sample as the square root of Simpson's diversity index over productive rearrangements. Drawn from immuneACCESS, this table holds only the in-frame rearrangements with V and J called that TCRdb kept. Clones are partly lost; checked studies trace under half to an unresolved V gene and leave the rest unexplained. Clone size and the V and J calls come from that table; the DNA yielded D and trimming. This sample comprises about 370,000 clones, roughly 90% of them detected only once. The ten most abundant clones make up around 0.86% of the sample.

Of note for this clone: Its antigen target is currently unknown. Relative to the germline gene, one junction end is altered; a read error may explain this.

CDR1 GTSNPN and CDR2 SVGIG were looked up in the germline V gene (reference sequence). Counted from cysteine to phenylalanine, this CDR3 has 11 amino acids. Here the CDR3 DNA is all that survives: 33 bases in frame from base 1. Participants in the prospective study were aged roughly 18 to 89 years, lived in under 30 United States geographic areas, and enrolled through a virtual design. Cohort assignment in the prospective study relied on participant-reported clinical history from a screening survey and a study questionnaire. Exposed participants were defined as having been in contact with someone with a PCR-confirmed or clinician-diagnosed COVID-19 case within 2 weeks of study entry. In the prospective study, whole blood, serum and a nasopharyngeal or oropharyngeal swab were collected from each participant by mobile phlebotomists. Additional blood draws and questionnaires over an approximately 2-month period could optionally be provided by prospective study participants. Prospective study blood samples were shipped either frozen or at room temperature before DNA extraction.

The chain is encoded by TRBV30 joined to TRBJ2-7, with a weak D call of TRBD2 (5 bases match). This TCR was recovered from a woman between 40 and 50 years old who had been exposed to COVID-19. The specimen sequenced was PBMCs or T cells enriched from blood (not recorded which). The CDR3 region has the sequence CAWTSSHEQYF. The nucleotide sequence is TGTGCCTGGACTAGCTCCCACGAGCAGTACTTC.